Listed below are T cell receptor beta chains from one sample, sequenced in a study of cytotoxic CD8 clonotypes in ibrutinib-treated CLL. Data came from immunoSEQ multiplex PCR; TCRdb stores just in-frame clones and leaves some out. Of 160,000 or so clones in the sample, roughly 86% are singletons; the top ten hold roughly 1.9%. The sample was PBMCs, taken after 12 months of ibrutinib treatment. The receptors here all came from a human donor with chronic lymphocytic leukemia. The CDR3 runs from the conserved cysteine through the conserved F or W. A D gene is named only where the DNA matches it firmly. Expanded clones are given a class, and other clones once, few, many or no size at all.

V	D	J	size	CDR3	DNA
TRBV15	-	TRBJ2-2	-	CATSSTGSGTGELFF	TGTGCCACCAGCAGTACGGGTAGTGGCACCGGGGAGCTGTTTTTT
TRBV11-2	-	TRBJ2-3	-	CASSLETRTEKSTDTQYF	TGTGCCAGCAGCTTAGAAACCCGGACAGAGAAGAGCACAGATACGCAGTATTTT
TRBV28	-	TRBJ1-1	-	CASIDGTEAFF	TGTGCCAGCATTGACGGAACTGAAGCTTTCTTT
TRBV7-9	TRBD1	TRBJ2-2	-	CASSRRDRGLPGELFF	TGTGCCAGCAGCCGCCGGGACAGGGGATTACCCGGGGAGCTGTTTTTT
TRBV19	-	TRBJ1-2	-	CASSTQGNYGYTF	TGTGCCAGTAGTACCCAGGGAAACTATGGCTACACCTTC
TRBV6-1	-	TRBJ2-3	-	CASTLQGTDTQYF	TGTGCCAGCACTCTTCAGGGAACAGATACGCAGTATTTT
TRBV30	TRBD1	TRBJ1-2	-	CAWADRAFYGYTF	TGTGCCTGGGCCGACAGGGCCTTCTATGGCTACACCTTC
TRBV30	TRBD1	TRBJ2-7	-	CAWSGLGQWGVYF	TGTGCCTGGAGTGGCTTGGGACAGTGGGGCGTCTACTTC
TRBV7-3	TRBD2	TRBJ2-1	-	CASSPTSGRGGQDEQFF	TGTGCCAGCAGCCCGACCTCGGGGCGGGGGGGCCAAGATGAGCAGTTCTTC
TRBV7-7	-	TRBJ2-2	-	CASSLRANTGELFF	TGTGCTAGCAGCTTGAGAGCGAACACCGGGGAGCTGTTTTTT
TRBV5-4	TRBD1	TRBJ2-7	-	CASSRTGGNEQYF	TGTGCCAGCAGCCGAACAGGGGGCAACGAGCAGTACTTC
TRBV7-3	TRBD1	TRBJ1-1	once	CASSFQGGNTEAFF	TGTGCCAGCAGCTTTCAGGGGGGAAACACTGAAGCTTTCTTT
TRBV5-4	TRBD2	TRBJ2-3	-	CASSLAGSGGVSDTQYF	TGTGCCAGCAGCTTGGCCGGAAGCGGGGGAGTTTCAGATACGCAGTATTTT
TRBV28	TRBD2	TRBJ2-5	-	CASERLAAGHRQYF	TGTGCCAGCGAAAGGCTAGCGGCCGGCCACCGTCAGTACTTC
TRBV27	TRBD2	TRBJ2-7	-	CASSPERGTYEQYF	TGTGCCAGCAGTCCAGAGCGGGGAACCTACGAGCAGTACTTC
TRBV7-9	-	TRBJ2-3	few	CASSLSGTDTQYF	TGTGCCAGCAGCTTATCCGGCACAGATACGCAGTATTTT
TRBV25-1	-	TRBJ1-1	-	CASSDWDGAEAFF	TGTGCCAGCAGTGACTGGGATGGGGCTGAAGCTTTCTTT
TRBV5-1	-	TRBJ1-6	-	CASSWSGRVSNSPLHF	TGCGCCAGCAGCTGGTCTGGACGCGTTTCTAATTCACCCCTCCACTTT
TRBV18	-	TRBJ2-7	-	CASSPTQGRSREQYF	TGTGCCAGCTCACCAACCCAGGGGAGGTCGAGAGAGCAGTACTTC
TRBV4-1	-	TRBJ2-3	-	CASSPRSSDTQYF	TGCGCCAGCAGCCCCCGGAGCTCAGATACGCAGTATTTT
TRBV7-2	TRBD2	TRBJ2-5	-	CASSLRLAGSQETQYF	TGTGCCAGCAGCCTTCGACTAGCGGGGAGTCAAGAGACCCAGTACTTC
TRBV10-3	-	TRBJ1-6	few	CAISEGSSYNSPLHF	TGTGCCATCAGTGAGGGGAGCTCCTATAATTCACCCCTCCACTTT
TRBV28	-	TRBJ2-7	once	CASNLPFRVYEQYF	TGTGCCAGCAACCTCCCCTTCAGGGTCTACGAGCAGTACTTC
TRBV27	TRBD1	TRBJ2-7	-	CASSLFGTGGLEQYF	TGTGCCAGCAGTTTATTCGGGACAGGGGGCCTGGAGCAGTACTTC
TRBV11-2	TRBD1	TRBJ2-7	-	CASSPDRGVYEQYF	TGTGCCAGCAGCCCCGACAGGGGTGTGTACGAGCAGTACTTC
TRBV7-2	TRBD1	TRBJ2-3	-	CASTFTGAAGGTQYF	TGTGCCAGCACCTTTACAGGGGCTGCGGGCGGTACGCAGTATTTT
TRBV4-1	-	TRBJ2-5	once	CASSQDSGRETQYF	TGCGCCAGCAGCCAAGATTCGGGGAGGGAGACCCAGTACTTC